The 9 T cell receptor beta chains below all came from one sample that was sequenced in a study of vaccination and CD4 T cells after COVID-19. An Oncomine TCR Beta short-read assay was used to sequence the DNA from cultured CD4+ T cells. TCRdb reprocessed the PCR reads with MiXCR, giving one entry per CDR3 protein. The sample contains 20,000 to 30,000 distinct CDR3 sequences, 45% to 50% of which appear only once. These receptors' antigens are unknown. Documented treatment: roughly 10-day PBMC culture with coronavirus spike peptide pools or control peptides (ViraFEST assay). The sample consisted of CD4+ T cells from blood, cultured in vitro. Every receptor here comes from a human donor who had recovered from COVID-19.

This clonotype was detected only a few times. The chain links TRBV4-1 to TRBJ2-7, with D maybe TRBD2 (5 bases). The CDR3 sequence is 15 residues long. Germline CDR1 MGHRA, CDR2 YSYEKL. Trimming left V 3 bases short and J 5 bases short, with 17 bases between. The DNA for the CDR3 is TGCGCCAGCAGCCATTACTCCCGGGGTGGGGACGAGCAGTACTTC. Protein sequence: CASSHYSRGGDEQYF.

The chain carries TRBV7-9 and TRBJ1-1, with TRBD1 identical over 10 bases. The CDR3 extends over 14 amino acids. The V and J ends lost 3 bases and 6 bases, in that order; junction bases with no gene match: 4. The germline V gene encodes CDR1 SEHNR and CDR2 FQNEAQ (reference sequence). CDR3 sequence reads: CASSLRQGAAEAFF. The CDR3 DNA reads TGTGCCAGCAGCTTGAGACAGGGGGCCGCTGAAGCTTTCTTT.

This chain uses TRBV6-2 or TRBV6-3 with TRBJ1-2; D gene unclear. V lost 0 bases and J 6 bases, leaving 5 bases between the germline ends. Germline V gene data show CDR1 as MNHEY and CDR2 as SVGEGT. The CDR3 is made up of 12 amino acids. CDR3 sequence reads: CASSYSRNGYTF. The CDR3 bases are TGTGCCAGCAGTTACTCTCGGAATGGCTACACCTTC.

The chain recombines TRBV14 with TRBJ2-7; tentatively, D is TRBD2 (5 bases). Trimming took off 6 bases at V and 6 bases at J, with 21 bases between the two ends. Germline CDR1 SGHDN, CDR2 FVKESK. The length of the CDR3 is 15 residues. The CDR3 loop reads CASSRLRVRFVEQYF. CDR3 sequence (DNA): TGTGCCAGCAGTCGTCTGCGGGTACGTTTCGTCGAGCAGTACTTC.

This chain uses TRBV7-2 with TRBJ1-3; D not certain. Germline V lookup: CDR1 SGHTA, CDR2 FQGNSA. This CDR3 contains 16 residues. Trimming took 5 bases from V and 0 from J, leaving 14 bases between them. This CDR3 is CASSRGGAGSGNTIYF. CDR3 nucleotide sequence: TGTGCCAGCAGCCGGGGAGGAGCGGGCTCTGGAAACACCATATATTTT.

This rearrangement joins TRBV5-1 to TRBJ1-2; the D gene is possibly TRBD1 (6 bases). The germline CDR1 and CDR2 sequences are SGHRS and YFSETQ. CDR3 length: 16 amino acids. Deletions cut 3 bases from V and 4 bases from J, with 19 bases between. In DNA, the CDR3 is TGCGCCAGCAGCTCGCTGGAGGGGGGCCCCGCCTATGGCTACACCTTC. Translating gives CASSSLEGGPAYGYTF.

This clonotype turned up a few times. The chain couples TRBV7-9 to TRBJ1-6; perhaps TRBD1 as D (5 bases). CDR1 is SEHNR and CDR2 is FQNEAQ in the germline V gene (reference sequence). The CDR3 extends over 17 amino acids. V was pared by 5 bases and J by 7 bases, with 21 bases between. In DNA form, the CDR3 reads TGTGCCAGCAGCCCGATGGGGGGGGTGGTACGGAATTCACCCCTCCACTTT. Translation gives CASSPMGGVVRNSPLHF.

The chain carries TRBV6-2 or TRBV6-3 and TRBJ1-5; TRBD1 is a possible D gene (5 bases). V was clipped by 5 bases and J by 6 bases, with 20 bases between them. The CDR3 runs to 16 residues. Per the germline V gene, CDR1 is MNHEY and CDR2 is SVGEGT. The CDR3 bases are TGTGCCAGCAGTGACCATTCTTATCAGGGAACTCAGCCCCAGCATTTT. Amino acid sequence: CASSDHSYQGTQPQHF.

The chain joins TRBV6-2 or TRBV6-3 to TRBJ2-3; 10 positions match TRBD1. Looked up from germline, CDR1 is MNHEY and CDR2 is SVGEGT. The CDR3 extends over 17 amino acids. J was trimmed by 3 bases and V by 6 bases; bases with no gene match: 12. DNA of the CDR3: TGTGCCAGCAGCGGGGGACAGGGGTTCTTAGGTACAGATACGCAGTATTTT. Its translation is CASSGGQGFLGTDTQYF.